What follows are 12 T cell receptor beta chains derived from one specimen sequenced in a study of cytomegalovirus exposure and HLA in healthy donors. Repertoires were generated with immunoSEQ multiplex PCR, while TCRdb's copy carries only in-frame clones and drops some. Of under 400,000 clones detected, 75% to 90% appear once; the ten largest clones hold 0.83%. The specimen was PBMCs. These receptors all come from a woman younger than 30 in good health and CMV-seronegative.

This sequence joins TRBV19 and TRBJ1-2, with D maybe TRBD1 (6 bases). CDR1 LNHDA and CDR2 SQIVND come from the germline V gene (reference sequence). V was clipped by 8 bases and J by 5 bases, with 24 bases between them. This CDR3 is 16 amino acids long. CDR3 in amino acids: CASRAIHSSTGYGYTF. Here the CDR3 DNA reads TGTGCCAGTCGAGCCATTCATAGTTCTACAGGGTATGGCTACACCTTC. The full variable domain, in which reference TRBV19 and TRBJ1-2 provide the parts outside the CDR3, is DGGITQSPKYLFRKEGQNVTLSCEQNLNHDAMYWYRQDPGQGLRLIYYSQIVNDFQKGDIAEGYSVSREKKESFPLTVTSAQKNPTAFYLCASRAIHSSTGYGYTFGSGTRLTVV.

V is TRBV5-5 and J is TRBJ2-7, with 14 bases fitting TRBD2. Trimming took 3 bases from V and 0 from J; bases not matched to a gene: 5. The germline CDR1 and CDR2 sequences are SGHKS and YYEKEE (reference sequence). CDR3 length equals 17 residues. In DNA, the CDR3 is TGTGCCAGCAGCTCGGGACTAGCGGGGGCGATCTCCTACGAGCAGTACTTC. Its translation is CASSSGLAGAISYEQYF.

This chain connects TRBV7-3 to TRBJ1-1; D gene ambiguous. The CDR3 contains 14 residues. V lost 4 bases, J lost 0 bases, and 9 bases lay in between. Per the germline V gene, CDR1 is SGHTA and CDR2 is FQGTGA. The CDR3 DNA sequence: TGTGCCAGCAGCTCCGGACTGATGAACACTGAAGCTTTCTTT. It specifies CASSSGLMNTEAFF.

This clone has just a few counts. This chain joins TRBV30 and TRBJ2-2; unclear D gene. Germline V gives CDR1 GTSNPN, CDR2 SVGIG (reference sequence). The V end was cut by 4 bases, the J end by 2 bases, with 8 bases between. This CDR3 has 13 residues. The CDR3 is CAWNTDNTGELFF. Here the CDR3 DNA reads TGTGCCTGGAACACAGACAACACCGGGGAGCTGTTTTTT.

The chain uses TRBV7-8 and TRBJ2-5; 11 bases map to TRBD2. CDR3 size: 18 residues. Germline loops: CDR1 SGHVS, CDR2 FQNEAQ. Germline trimming cut 2 bases from V and 5 bases from J; bases unmatched to any gene: 13. The CDR3, as DNA: TGTGCCAGCAGCTTATCAGGACTAGCGGGTCCCAATCGGGAGACCCAGTACTTC. Protein sequence: CASSLSGLAGPNRETQYF.

The rearrangement links TRBV6-5 to TRBJ2-1; D is unclear. The CDR3 runs 14 residues. Germline-derived CDR1 and CDR2 are MNHEY and SVGAGI. V lost 3 bases and J 2 bases, leaving 8 bases between the germline ends. The CDR3 DNA reads as TGTGCCAGCAGTTATAGCCTAGCCTACAATGAGCAGTTCTTC. As protein: CASSYSLAYNEQFF.

This clone appeared a few times. The rearrangement uses TRBV29-1 and TRBJ1-6; 8 bases agree with TRBD1. The CDR3 has 13 amino acids. The V gene end was trimmed by 5 bases and the J gene end by 10 bases; junction bases not matched to a gene: 7. Germline loops: CDR1 SQVTM, CDR2 ANQGSEA. The CDR3: CSVTDRVGSPLHF. The CDR3 coding sequence is TGCAGCGTTACGGACAGGGTCGGCTCACCCCTCCACTTT.

The chain carries TRBV7-9 and TRBJ2-2, with D perhaps matching TRBD1 (6 bases). V was pared by 5 bases and J by 5 bases, with 15 bases between. Germline assignment: CDR1 SEHNR and CDR2 FQNEAQ (reference sequence). The CDR3 runs to 15 residues. The CDR3 DNA reads TGTGCCAGCAGCCTCTTTACAGGGATAACCGGGGAGCTGTTTTTT. Its protein is CASSLFTGITGELFF.

V usage is TRBV5-1 and J usage is TRBJ1-6; maybe TRBD1 (6 bases). With 4 bases removed from V and 5 bases from J, the gap between germline ends came to 10 bases. The CDR3 runs 14 residues. The V gene's germline CDR1 is SGHRS and CDR2 YFSETQ. The CDR3 reads CASSRDNNNSPLHF. The DNA of the CDR3 is TGCGCCAGCAGCCGGGACAACAATAATTCACCCCTCCACTTT.

A few counts support this clone. In DNA form, the CDR3 reads TGTGCCAGCAGCACCCCAGGTGGACAGGGGCTGGCAGACACTGAAGCTTTCTTT. This codes for CASSTPGGQGLADTEAFF. The chain recombines TRBV9 with TRBJ1-1, with 9 nucleotides matching TRBD1. Germline CDR1 reads SGDLS; CDR2 reads YYNGEE. With V trimmed by 4 bases and J by 3 bases, 16 bases remained unmatched. The CDR3 loop spans 18 amino acids.

The chain couples TRBV6-6 to TRBJ2-7; 7 bases agree with TRBD1. Germline values: CDR1 MNHNY, CDR2 SVGAGI (reference sequence). Trimming took 5 bases from V and 6 from J; bases not matched to a gene: 13. The CDR3 sequence is 15 residues long. In DNA form, the CDR3 reads TGTGCCAGCAGTCCAAACAGGGGTGTCCTCGGCGAGCAGTACTTC. Translated, it gives CASSPNRGVLGEQYF.

In DNA, the CDR3 is TGTGCCAGCAGCCCCGGGGGAACGGGTGTAGAAAAAGTCTATGGCTACACCTTC. It codes for CASSPGGTGVEKVYGYTF. The gene calls are TRBV5-4 and TRBJ1-2; TRBD1 might be the D (5 bases). The CDR3 is made up of 18 amino acids. The V and J ends lost 4 bases and 4 bases respectively, with 26 bases between them. The germline V gene encodes CDR1 SGHNT and CDR2 YYREEE (reference sequence).